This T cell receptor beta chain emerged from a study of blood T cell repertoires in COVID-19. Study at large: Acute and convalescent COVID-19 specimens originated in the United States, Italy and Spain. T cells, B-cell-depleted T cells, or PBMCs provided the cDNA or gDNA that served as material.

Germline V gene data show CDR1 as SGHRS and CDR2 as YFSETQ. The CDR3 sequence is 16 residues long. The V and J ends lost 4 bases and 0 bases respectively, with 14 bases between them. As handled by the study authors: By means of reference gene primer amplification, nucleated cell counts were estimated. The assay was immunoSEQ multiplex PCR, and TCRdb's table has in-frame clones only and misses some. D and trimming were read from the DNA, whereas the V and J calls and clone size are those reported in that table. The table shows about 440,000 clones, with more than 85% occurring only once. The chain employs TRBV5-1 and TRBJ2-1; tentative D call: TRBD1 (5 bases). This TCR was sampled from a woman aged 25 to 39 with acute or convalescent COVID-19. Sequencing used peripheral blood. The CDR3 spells CASSGTGRGSYNEQFF. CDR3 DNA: TGCGCCAGCAGCGGAACAGGTCGTGGCTCCTACAATGAGCAGTTCTTC.